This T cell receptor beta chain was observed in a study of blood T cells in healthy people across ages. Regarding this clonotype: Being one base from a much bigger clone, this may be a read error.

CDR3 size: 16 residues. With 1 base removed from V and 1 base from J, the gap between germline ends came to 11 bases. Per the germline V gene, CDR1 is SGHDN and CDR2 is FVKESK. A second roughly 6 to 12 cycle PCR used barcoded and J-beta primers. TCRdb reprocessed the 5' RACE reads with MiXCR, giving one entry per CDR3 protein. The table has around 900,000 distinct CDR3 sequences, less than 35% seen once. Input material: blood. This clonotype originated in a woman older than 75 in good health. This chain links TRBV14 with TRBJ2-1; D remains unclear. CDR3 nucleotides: TGTGCCAGCAGCCAAGTTCGCGGCCTATCCTACAATGAGCAGTTCTTC. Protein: CASSQVRGLSYNEQFF.